This TCR beta chain was retrieved from a study of read filtering for tumor transcriptome and immune sequencing. In its sample, this clonotype was seen many times. Germline loops: CDR1 SNHLY, CDR2 FYNNEI. V dropped 4 bases and J dropped 8; count of bases not matched to a gene: 7. The CDR3 runs 14 residues. From roughly 390 ng of RNA, a library with molecular barcoded alpha/delta and beta/gamma adaptors was made. A single record per CDR3 protein comes from TCRdb applying MiXCR to the reads. This table has 5,500 to 6,000 distinct CDR3 sequences, roughly 20% appearing once. The chain couples TRBV2 to TRBJ1-4; 7 bases line up with TRBD1. Specimen: a population of CD138-negative cells sorted from bone marrow. The sequence came from a donor at least 40 years old with multiple myeloma. CDR3 sequence: CASSVGQTREKLFF. CDR3 nucleotides: TGTGCCAGCAGTGTGGGACAGACAAGGGAAAAACTGTTTTTT.